Included here is one T cell receptor beta chain sequence, with context. Sample-barcoded 5' priming and a J-beta primer mix drove a second PCR of roughly 6 to 12 cycles. TCRdb itself ran the 5' RACE reads through MiXCR, one entry per CDR3 protein. The sample holds over a million distinct CDR3 sequences, 20% to 25% seen once. The CDR3 runs to 15 residues. The ends were cut back, 3 bases at V and 5 bases at J, with 17 bases in the middle. Germline values: CDR1 MNHEY, CDR2 SMNVEV (reference sequence). The data belong to a study of blood T cells in healthy people across ages. Healthy Caucasian individuals from Russia aged roughly 6 to 100 served as donors. The same sample was also used in a study of T cells of mothers and their children. From that second work: The authors used all extracted RNA for cDNA synthesis, at roughly 1.5 ug per 15 ul. Mothers and children who were related shared slightly more overlap than unrelated pairs, but not significantly more.

This receptor was taken from a girl aged 2 to 10 in good health. This sequence joins TRBV27 and TRBJ2-7; TRBD2 might be the D (6 bases). Source material: blood. The CDR3 DNA follows: TGTGCCAGCAGTTTCGGAGGGTCCATTTACCACGAGCAGTACTTC. It codes for CASSFGGSIYHEQYF.